The 27 T cell receptor beta chains in this list originate from one sample, sequenced in a study of blood T cell repertoires in COVID-19. The method was immunoSEQ multiplex PCR; TCRdb's version includes in-frame clones alone and lacks a portion of them. Of under 300,000 clones in the sample, around 84% were seen once. The sample comprised PBMCs or T cells enriched from blood (not recorded which). The source is a woman aged 45-65 years who had recovered from COVID-19.

The V gene is TRBV7-2, the J gene TRBJ2-1; the D gene is possibly TRBD2 (6 bases). Trimming removed 6 bases at V and 0 bases at J, with 12 bases between. Germline V gene sequence: CDR1 SGHTA, CDR2 FQGNSA. The CDR3 is 15 amino acids. The CDR3 coding sequence is TGTGCCAGCAGATCAGCGGGTTACTCCTACAATGAGCAGTTCTTC. This gives the protein CASRSAGYSYNEQFF.

This clone turned up a few times. The chain joins TRBV30 to TRBJ2-1; TRBD2 is a possible D gene (7 bases). Germline values: CDR1 GTSNPN, CDR2 SVGIG (reference sequence). This CDR3 contains 13 residues. The V end was cut by 3 bases, the J end by 2 bases, with 8 bases between. The CDR3 region is CAWRGGAYNEQFF. In nucleotides, the CDR3 is TGTGCCTGGAGAGGGGGGGCCTACAATGAGCAGTTCTTC.

The chain is built from TRBV7-3 and TRBJ2-1; 9 bases agree with TRBD1. This CDR3 spans 17 amino acids. CDR1 and CDR2 from the germline V gene are SGHTA and FQGTGA. V trimming: 5 bases; J trimming: 4 bases; junction bases outside the gene matches: 12. The CDR3: CASSLSPRTGVYNEQFF. The CDR3 bases are TGTGCCAGCAGCCTAAGTCCCCGGACAGGGGTATACAATGAGCAGTTCTTC.

The V and J genes are TRBV6-1 and TRBJ1-1, with TRBD1 as a possible D gene (6 bases). This CDR3 comprises 18 residues. Between the trimmed V and J ends, which lost 2 bases and 3 bases, there was a span of 22 bases. The germline CDR1 and CDR2 sequences are MNHNS and SASEGT. The CDR3 DNA follows: TGTGCCAGCAGTGAATCAACACAGGGACGGGCTGGTTACACTGAAGCTTTCTTT. Protein sequence: CASSESTQGRAGYTEAFF.

The gene calls are TRBV30 and TRBJ2-5; 10 nucleotides agree with TRBD1. The germline V gene has CDR1 GTSNPN and CDR2 SVGIG (reference sequence). With 4 bases clipped from V and 3 bases from J, the junction kept 5 bases outside the gene matches. The CDR3 covers 14 residues. As DNA, the CDR3 is TGTGCCTGGAACCTAGGGACAGGGGAAGAGACCCAGTACTTC. Protein sequence: CAWNLGTGEETQYF.

The chain is built from TRBV5-5 and TRBJ2-5; 9 bases match TRBD2. In germline, CDR1 is SGHKS, CDR2 YYEKEE (reference sequence). The V and J ends lost 4 bases and 7 bases, in that order; junction bases with no gene match: 26. The CDR3 totals 20 residues. CDR3 bases: TGTGCCAGCAGCGCCGGGACTATTAAACCGGTAGTGCGGGAGGGGGGGACCCAGTACTTC. It yields the protein CASSAGTIKPVVREGGTQYF.

The CDR3 reads CASKEGTEVNYGYTF. Written as DNA, the CDR3 is TGTGCCTCCAAGGAGGGGACAGAAGTTAACTATGGCTACACCTTC. The chain uses TRBV10-3 and TRBJ1-2, with 7 bases matching TRBD1. CDR1 is ENHRY, CDR2 SYGVKD, per germline. V was pared by 11 bases and J by 1 base, with 13 bases of the junction left unmatched. The CDR3 is 15 residues long.

The chain recombines TRBV10-3 with TRBJ1-5; 8 bases fit TRBD1. CDR3 length: 18 amino acids. The junction had 13 bases not matched to a gene; V was cut back by 3 bases and J by 3 bases. Germline lookup yields CDR1 ENHRY and CDR2 SYGVKD. The CDR3 DNA reads as TGTGCCATCAGTGACCGATATTTGGGACAGGATATCAATCAGCCCCAGCATTTT. Translation gives CAISDRYLGQDINQPQHF.

The V gene is TRBV7-2, the J gene TRBJ2-2; TRBD1 might be the D (5 bases). V shed 5 bases and J shed 1 base, with 11 bases lying between them. CDR1 is SGHTA and CDR2 is FQGNSA in the germline V gene. The CDR3 runs 15 residues. CDR3 amino acids: CASSRDRLNTGELFF. Here the CDR3 DNA reads TGTGCCAGCAGCCGCGACAGATTGAACACCGGGGAGCTGTTTTTT. Full variable domain (missing parts from reference TRBV7-2 and TRBJ2-2): GAGVSQSPSNKVTEKGKDVELRCDPISGHTALYWYRQSLGQGLEFLIYFQGNSAPDKSGLPSDRFSAERTGGSVSTLTIQRTQQEDSAVYLCASSRDRLNTGELFFGEGSRLTVL.

The rearrangement joins TRBV4-1 to TRBJ2-3; D perhaps matches TRBD1 (5 bases). V lost 5 bases to trimming and J lost 7 bases, with 7 bases between them. The germline V gene has CDR1 MGHRA and CDR2 YSYEKL. This CDR3 is built from 11 residues. The DNA of the CDR3 is TGCGCCAGCAGCTCAGGGTATACGCAGTATTTT. Its translation: CASSSGYTQYF.

This CDR3 is CASSQWIAGSTDTQYF. Here the CDR3 DNA reads TGTGCCAGCAGCCAATGGATCGCGGGTAGCACAGATACGCAGTATTTT. The rearrangement uses TRBV3-1 (or the pseudogene TRBV3-2) and TRBJ2-3, with a tentative D call TRBD2 (5 bases). Trimming pared 2 bases from V and 0 bases from J, leaving 12 bases between. Germline V gene sequence: CDR1 LGHDT, CDR2 YNNKEL (reference sequence). The length of the CDR3 is 16 residues.

This clone is a singleton in its sample. The CDR3 sequence: CASSQGTGNRYGYTF. The CDR3 DNA is TGCGCCAGCAGCCAAGGGACAGGGAATCGCTATGGCTACACCTTC. The rearrangement links TRBV4-1 to TRBJ1-2; TRBD1 agrees at 8 bases. The germline V gene encodes CDR1 MGHRA and CDR2 YSYEKL. Unmatched junction bases numbered 5, after V lost 1 base and J lost 4 bases. This CDR3 region has 15 residues.

V and J are TRBV19 and TRBJ1-2; 7 nucleotides align to TRBD1. The trim removed 5 bases at V and 8 bases at J, leaving 8 bases unmatched. Germline CDR1 is LNHDA and CDR2 is SQIVND (reference sequence). The CDR3 is 13 amino acids. CDR3 protein: CASSPRTGLGYTF. The CDR3 bases are TGTGCCAGTAGTCCTCGGACAGGACTAGGCTACACCTTC.

The chain is built from TRBV2 and TRBJ1-5, with D perhaps matching TRBD1 (5 bases). Germline-derived CDR1 and CDR2 are SNHLY and FYNNEI. V lost 6 bases and J 2 bases, leaving 11 bases between the germline ends. This CDR3 is 14 amino acids long. For the CDR3, the DNA is TGTGCCAGCAGGGCAGGGATGGGCAATCAGCCCCAGCATTTT. Amino acid sequence: CASRAGMGNQPQHF.

The chain carries TRBV2 and TRBJ1-4; 8 nucleotides align to TRBD1. Trimming removed 2 bases from V and 3 bases from J; junction bases left unmatched: 2. Germline lookup yields CDR1 SNHLY and CDR2 FYNNEI. This CDR3 is 15 amino acids long. The CDR3 sequence is CASSELQGANEKLFF. As DNA, the CDR3 is TGTGCCAGCAGTGAATTACAGGGGGCTAATGAAAAACTGTTTTTT.

The chain is built from TRBV29-1 and TRBJ2-1, with D maybe TRBD1 (5 bases). Per germline, CDR1 SQVTM and CDR2 ANQGSEA. The CDR3 runs 13 residues. The CDR3 protein is CSFRDYSRGEQFF. The CDR3 nucleotides read TGCAGTTTCCGAGATTACTCTAGGGGTGAGCAGTTCTTC.

The chain uses TRBV27 and TRBJ2-3; 13 bases map to TRBD2. The length of the CDR3 is 15 residues. Germline CDR1 is MNHEY and CDR2 is SMNVEV (reference sequence). V gave up 5 bases and J gave up 7 bases; unmatched junction bases: 6. In DNA, the CDR3 is TGTGCCAGCAGTCTAGGACTAGCGGGAGCTTATACGCAGTATTTT. Protein: CASSLGLAGAYTQYF.

The rearrangement uses TRBV6-5 and TRBJ2-1; 7 nucleotides line up with TRBD1. This CDR3 has 13 residues. Germline V lookup: CDR1 MNHEY, CDR2 SVGAGI. Losses at the gene ends were 2 bases for V and 5 bases for J; bases not matched to a gene: 0. CDR3 protein: CASSYGTDNEQFF. The CDR3 DNA sequence: TGTGCCAGCAGTTACGGGACAGACAATGAGCAGTTCTTC.

The chain recombines TRBV24-1 with TRBJ2-1, with 7 bases that match TRBD1. Germline CDR1 KGHDR, CDR2 SFDVKD. V shed 6 bases, J shed 9 bases, and the junction held 7 bases outside the gene matches. This CDR3 region has 13 residues. The CDR3 coding sequence is TGTGCCACCAGTAATACAGGGGTGGTTGAGCAGTTCTTC. Translating it yields CATSNTGVVEQFF.

V usage is TRBV30 and J usage is TRBJ1-1; 9 nucleotides match TRBD1. CDR3 length: 14 residues. The trim removed 0 bases at V and 4 bases at J, leaving 3 bases unmatched. CDR1 is GTSNPN and CDR2 is SVGIG in the germline V gene (reference sequence). CDR3 region: CAWSVRTGVTEAFF. Here the CDR3 DNA reads TGTGCCTGGAGTGTACGGACAGGGGTCACTGAAGCTTTCTTT.

The chain links TRBV12-5 to TRBJ1-5; TRBD1 agrees at 8 bases. V dropped 4 bases and J dropped 6; count of bases not matched to a gene: 14. The V gene's germline CDR1 is LGHNT and CDR2 FRNRAP. The CDR3 consists of 17 residues. The CDR3 DNA reads TGTGCTAGTGGTTCGACCCCCCGCACAGGGGGAATTCAGCCCCAGCATTTT. Translated, it gives CASGSTPRTGGIQPQHF. Drawing the rest from reference TRBV12-5 and TRBJ1-5, the complete variable domain is DARVTQTPRHKVTEMGQEVTMRCQPILGHNTVFWYRQTMMQGLELLAYFRNRAPLDDSGMPKDRFSAEMPDATLATLKIQPSEPRDSAVYFCASGSTPRTGGIQPQHFGDGTRLSIL.

This chain joins TRBV5-1 and TRBJ2-3; unclear D gene. Germline CDR1 is SGHRS and CDR2 is YFSETQ. V was pared by 0 bases and J by 3 bases, with 5 bases between. The CDR3 has 13 amino acids. The CDR3 region has the DNA TGCGCCAGCAGCTTGGATAATACAGATACGCAGTATTTT. Encoded protein: CASSLDNTDTQYF. The variable domain in full, completed from reference TRBV5-1 and TRBJ2-3, reads KAGVTQTPRYLIKTRGQQVTLSCSPISGHRSVSWYQQTPGQGLQFLFEYFSETQRNKGNFPGRFSGRQFSNSRSEMNVSTLELGDSALYLCASSLDNTDTQYFGPGTRLTVL.

In DNA form, the CDR3 reads TGTGCCAGCAGCTGGCGGACTAGCGGGGGGTCCGAAGAGCAGTACTTC. It codes for CASSWRTSGGSEEQYF. The chain joins TRBV7-9 to TRBJ2-7; TRBD2 agrees at 14 bases. Germline lookup yields CDR1 SEHNR and CDR2 FQNEAQ (reference sequence). CDR3 length equals 16 residues. Trimming cost V 4 bases and J 7 bases; bases outside gene matches: 9.

The gene calls are TRBV19 and TRBJ2-7, with D possibly matching TRBD2 (6 bases). In germline, CDR1 is LNHDA, CDR2 SQIVND (reference sequence). The CDR3 contains 14 residues. V was cut by 3 bases and J by 2 bases, with 11 bases left in between. DNA of the CDR3: TGTGCCAGTAGTATCTCCCTAGCGACCTACGAGCAGTACTTC. This encodes CASSISLATYEQYF.

The chain combines TRBV7-9 with TRBJ1-1, with D hard to call. CDR3 length: 12 residues. With 7 bases removed from V and 5 bases from J, the gap between germline ends came to 11 bases. The germline V gene has CDR1 SEHNR and CDR2 FQNEAQ (reference sequence). The CDR3 loop reads CASKSGGTEAFF. The CDR3 coding sequence is TGTGCCAGCAAATCGGGTGGAACTGAAGCTTTCTTT.

The V gene is TRBV12-5, the J gene TRBJ1-3, with 7 nucleotides matching TRBD1. There are 17 residues in the CDR3. Germline V CDR1 and CDR2: LGHNT, FRNRAP. V gave up 0 bases and J gave up 3 bases; unmatched junction bases: 8. CDR3 region: CASGLVLPTGVGNTIYF. The CDR3 DNA is TGTGCTAGTGGTTTGGTACTGCCTACAGGGGTTGGAAACACCATATATTTT. Full variable domain (remainder filled in from reference TRBV12-5 and TRBJ1-3): DARVTQTPRHKVTEMGQEVTMRCQPILGHNTVFWYRQTMMQGLELLAYFRNRAPLDDSGMPKDRFSAEMPDATLATLKIQPSEPRDSAVYFCASGLVLPTGVGNTIYFGEGSWLTVV.

The chain employs TRBV9 and TRBJ2-7; TRBD1 might be the D (5 bases). The CDR3 totals 15 residues. The germline V and J ends were trimmed by 0 bases and 2 bases, with 12 bases remaining between them. Germline CDR1 SGDLS, CDR2 YYNGEE. CDR3 in amino acids: CASSVGGAGPYEQYF. The DNA for the CDR3 is TGTGCCAGCAGCGTAGGTGGGGCAGGTCCCTACGAGCAGTACTTC.